The 32 T cell receptor beta chains below were found in one sample sequenced in a study of long-term antiretroviral therapy in people with HIV. Version v3.0 of the immunoSEQ assay was performed at survey level. Generated by immunoSEQ multiplex PCR, the TCRdb table keeps only in-frame clones and is missing some. Of about 30,000 clones listed, 75% to 85% are singletons. The source was unsorted PBMCs, collected 0.3 years after starting antiretroviral therapy. These receptors all come from a man in his forties with HIV.

CDR3 loop: CASSLGTGTYEQYF. CDR3 DNA: TGTGCCAGCAGCTTAGGGACAGGCACCTACGAGCAGTACTTC. The V gene is TRBV5-8, the J gene TRBJ2-7, with 8 bases that match TRBD1. The CDR3 covers 14 residues. V lost 2 bases and J lost 2; bases outside the gene matches: 3. Germline V gene lookup returns CDR1 SGHTS and CDR2 YDEGEE.

The chain is built from TRBV28 and TRBJ2-2, with 7 bases aligning to TRBD1. The V segment lost 4 bases and the J segment 0 bases; nucleotides outside the gene matches: 11. CDR1 MDHEN and CDR2 SYDVKM come from the germline V gene. The CDR3 spans 18 residues. CDR3 in amino acids: CASSSHRGSGANTGELFF. The CDR3 DNA is TGTGCCAGCAGTTCCCACAGGGGATCAGGCGCGAACACCGGGGAGCTGTTTTTT.

The J gene is TRBJ2-5, the V gene TRBV5-1, with a weak D call TRBD2 (5 bases). Germline V gives CDR1 SGHRS, CDR2 YFSETQ. V was pared by 1 base and J by 5 bases, with 12 bases between. CDR3 length: 14 amino acids. CDR3 DNA: TGCGCCAGCAGCTTGACTAGTTTAATGGAGACCCAGTACTTC. It is translated as CASSLTSLMETQYF.

The J gene is TRBJ2-1, the V gene TRBV9; 9 bases line up with TRBD2. Trimming at V came to 3 bases and at J to 4 bases, leaving 11 bases not matched to a gene. The germline CDR1 and CDR2 sequences are SGDLS and YYNGEE. The CDR3 has 17 residues. This CDR3 is CASSALEGLAGYNEQFF. CDR3 bases: TGTGCCAGCAGCGCCCTAGAGGGGCTAGCGGGATACAATGAGCAGTTCTTC. The full variable domain, in which reference TRBV9 and TRBJ2-1 provide the parts outside the CDR3, is DSGVTQTPKHLITATGQRVTLRCSPRSGDLSVYWYQQSLDQGLQFLIQYYNGEERAKGNILERFSAQQFPDLHSELNLSSLELGDSALYFCASSALEGLAGYNEQFFGPGTRLTVL.

The chain employs TRBV6-5 and TRBJ2-7; D call uncertain. Germline V CDR1 and CDR2: MNHEY, SVGAGI. The length of the CDR3 is 13 residues. V lost 6 bases to trimming and J lost 2 bases, with 11 bases between them. The CDR3 loop reads CASSSLMTYEQYF. CDR3 in DNA: TGTGCCAGCAGCTCCCTGATGACCTACGAGCAGTACTTC.

The genes are TRBV6-6 and TRBJ2-2, with 8 bases identical to TRBD1. J gave up 3 bases and V 6 bases, and 6 bases lay outside the gene matches. CDR1 is MNHNY and CDR2 is SVGAGI in the germline V gene (reference sequence). The CDR3 is 15 residues long. CDR3 sequence: CASRNDRGHTGELFF. The CDR3 region has the DNA TGTGCCAGCAGGAACGACAGGGGACACACCGGGGAGCTGTTTTTT.

This clone was seen only a few times. The rearrangement uses TRBV4-1 and TRBJ2-7; weak D call: TRBD2 (8 bases). CDR3 length equals 14 residues. Trimming stripped 4 bases from V and 2 bases from J, with 12 bases between. Germline CDR1 and CDR2: MGHRA and YSYEKL. For the CDR3, the DNA is TGCGCCAGCAGCCGCGGGGGGACAGCCTACGAGCAGTACTTC. It codes for CASSRGGTAYEQYF.

The chain carries TRBV15 and TRBJ1-1; 9 nucleotides match TRBD1. The CDR3 is 16 residues long. After removal of 0 bases from V and 1 base from J, the junction contained 3 bases not matched to a gene. The V gene's germline CDR1 is LNHNV and CDR2 YYDKDF (reference sequence). In nucleotides, the CDR3 is TGTGCCACCAGCAGAGATTGGGGACAGGGGAACACTGAAGCTTTCTTT. Amino acid sequence: CATSRDWGQGNTEAFF. Combining the CDR3 with reference TRBV15 and TRBJ1-1 gives the whole variable domain DAMVIQNPRYQVTQFGKPVTLSCSQTLNHNVMYWYQQKSSQAPKLLFHYYDKDFNNEADTPDNFQSRRPNTSFCFLDIRSPGLGDTAMYLCATSRDWGQGNTEAFFGQGTRLTVV.

The chain is built from TRBV7-9 and TRBJ2-7, with a possible D match to TRBD2 (6 bases). CDR1 is SEHNR, CDR2 FQNEAQ, per germline (reference sequence). CDR3 size: 12 residues. Trimming pared 5 bases from V and 3 bases from J, leaving 8 bases between. CDR3 nucleotides: TGTGCCAGCAGCCTGGACTACTACGAGCAGTACTTC. It encodes CASSLDYYEQYF.

The chain joins TRBV11-2 to TRBJ2-1; D possibly corresponds to TRBD2 (6 bases). Trimming left V 5 bases short and J 1 base short, with 15 bases between. Germline V gene sequence: CDR1 SGHAT, CDR2 FQNNGV. This CDR3 spans 16 amino acids. CDR3 residues: CASSLGLPVSYNEQFF. The CDR3 nucleotides read TGTGCCAGCAGCCTCGGACTACCTGTGTCCTACAATGAGCAGTTCTTC.

This chain links TRBV4-3 with TRBJ2-7, with no clear D. The V and J ends lost 1 base and 3 bases respectively, with 13 bases between them. Germline lookup yields CDR1 LGHNA and CDR2 YSLEER. The CDR3 has 15 amino acids. Here the CDR3 DNA reads TGCGCCAGCAGCCAAGCGACTGGAGACTTCTACGAGCAGTACTTC. It specifies CASSQATGDFYEQYF.

The chain links TRBV5-1 to TRBJ2-2, with 10 bases that match TRBD2. V gave up 1 base and J gave up 4 bases; unmatched junction bases: 7. The CDR3 consists of 17 residues. CDR1 and CDR2 from the germline V gene are SGHRS and YFSETQ. CDR3 nucleotide sequence: TGCGCCAGCAGCTTGAGCCCAGCGGGGGGGACCACCGGGGAGCTGTTTTTT. Amino acids: CASSLSPAGGTTGELFF.

The V gene is TRBV5-1, the J gene TRBJ2-5; D is perhaps TRBD1 or TRBD2 (5 bases each). The germline V gene has CDR1 SGHRS and CDR2 YFSETQ. V was cut by 3 bases and J by 5 bases, with 14 bases left in between. CDR3 size: 14 residues. CDR3 coding DNA: TGCGCCAGCAGCTCCGGGGCTGGCCGGGAGACCCAGTACTTC. Residues: CASSSGAGRETQYF.

The chain has TRBV11-2 and TRBJ2-2; D ambiguous. Per germline, CDR1 SGHAT and CDR2 FQNNGV. The V end was cut by 5 bases, the J end by 0 bases, with 13 bases between. CDR3 length: 16 residues. CDR3 protein: CASSRQVTANTGELFF. DNA of the CDR3: TGTGCCAGCAGCCGCCAGGTTACCGCGAACACCGGGGAGCTGTTTTTT.

This clone was seen more than once but under ten times. The rearrangement uses TRBV5-1 and TRBJ1-5; 10 nucleotides align to TRBD1. V shed 4 bases and J 0 bases; nucleotides not matched to a gene: 16. This CDR3 is built from 20 residues. The V gene's germline CDR1 is SGHRS and CDR2 YFSETQ. This CDR3 reads CASSSRDRGLRSYSNQPQHF. The CDR3 DNA is TGCGCCAGCAGCAGCCGGGACAGGGGACTTCGGAGCTATAGCAATCAGCCCCAGCATTTT.

This clone was seen a few times. The chain couples TRBV11-2 to TRBJ2-7; D is perhaps TRBD1 or TRBD2 (6 bases each). V lost 5 bases to trimming and J lost 4 bases, with 18 bases between them. The CDR3 contains 15 residues. Germline CDR1 SGHAT, CDR2 FQNNGV. The CDR3 region is CASSLEGGGLYEQYF. As DNA, the CDR3 is TGTGCCAGCAGCCTCGAGGGGGGCGGGTTGTACGAGCAGTACTTC.

The rearrangement joins TRBV10-3 to TRBJ2-1; 7 bases align to TRBD1. The germline gives CDR1 ENHRY, CDR2 SYGVKD. The V segment lost 2 bases and the J segment 8 bases; nucleotides outside the gene matches: 3. The CDR3 is made up of 13 amino acids. The CDR3 DNA sequence: TGTGCCATCAGTGAGAGAGGGGGCTATGAGCAGTTCTTC. Its protein product is CAISERGGYEQFF.

The gene calls are TRBV7-2 and TRBJ2-7, with 7 bases identical to TRBD1. CDR3 length: 14 amino acids. The ends lost 4 bases at V and 0 bases at J; junction bases unmatched: 3. The germline V gene encodes CDR1 SGHTA and CDR2 FQGNSA. CDR3 nucleotide sequence: TGTGCCAGCAGCTCCAGACAGGGCTCCTACGAGCAGTACTTC. Translated, it gives CASSSRQGSYEQYF.

The V and J genes are TRBV2 and TRBJ2-5, with a weak D call TRBD2 (6 bases). Germline CDR1 reads SNHLY; CDR2 reads FYNNEI. The CDR3 runs 13 residues. V was cut by 5 bases and J by 5 bases, with 12 bases left in between. CDR3 protein: CASSRGRDETQYF. The DNA of the CDR3 is TGTGCCAGCAGTAGAGGGCGGGACGAGACCCAGTACTTC.

The CDR3 reads CASSLGGQGAADTQYF. The CDR3, as DNA: TGCGCCAGCAGCCTCGGAGGACAGGGAGCCGCAGATACGCAGTATTTT. The genes are TRBV5-1 and TRBJ2-3, with 8 positions matching TRBD1. Germline assignment: CDR1 SGHRS and CDR2 YFSETQ. This CDR3 spans 16 amino acids. The J segment lost 4 bases and the V segment lost 4 bases, leaving 11 bases of the junction unmatched.

The rearrangement links TRBV28 to TRBJ2-5; D is unresolved. V dropped 8 bases and J dropped 9 bases, with 16 bases sitting between them. This CDR3 is 12 amino acids long. Germline-derived CDR1 and CDR2 are MDHEN and SYDVKM. The DNA for the CDR3 is TGTGCCAGCCTCAGTTTCTTGGGTGCCCAGTACTTC. Protein product: CASLSFLGAQYF.

This clone has a single count. V gene TRBV6-6 combines with J gene TRBJ2-3; a possible D gene is TRBD1 (6 bases). Between the trimmed V and J ends, which lost 2 bases and 4 bases, there was a span of 10 bases. The CDR3 sequence is 14 residues long. Germline CDR1 MNHNY, CDR2 SVGAGI (reference sequence). The CDR3 sequence is CASSYGSGADTQYF. Here the CDR3 DNA reads TGTGCCAGCAGTTACGGCTCAGGGGCAGATACGCAGTATTTT.

This clone was observed once. J is TRBJ2-7 and V is TRBV28; 14 bases map to TRBD2. Germline CDR1 is MDHEN and CDR2 is SYDVKM. J gave up 4 bases and V 4 bases, and 6 bases lay outside the gene matches. This CDR3 has 16 residues. The CDR3 DNA follows: TGTGCCAGCAGTTCCAGGACTAGCGGGGGGCCTTACGAGCAGTACTTC. This encodes CASSSRTSGGPYEQYF.

The J gene is TRBJ1-6, the V gene TRBV4-1; TRBD1 agrees at 7 bases. The germline gives CDR1 MGHRA, CDR2 YSYEKL. The CDR3 loop spans 17 amino acids. V gave up 4 bases and J gave up 2 bases; unmatched junction bases: 8. CDR3 loop: CASSPWDRVTYNSPLHF. CDR3 coding DNA: TGCGCCAGCAGCCCCTGGGACAGAGTAACCTATAATTCACCCCTCCACTTT.

The chain employs TRBV7-2 and TRBJ1-2; maybe TRBD1 (5 bases). This CDR3 spans 13 amino acids. Germline values: CDR1 SGHTA, CDR2 FQGNSA. Trimming took 5 bases from V and 4 from J, leaving 11 bases between them. The CDR3 loop reads CASSPGRGYGYTF. In DNA form, the CDR3 reads TGTGCCAGCAGCCCCGGTAGGGGCTATGGCTACACCTTC. Supplemented by reference TRBV7-2 and TRBJ1-2, the full variable domain reads GAGVSQSPSNKVTEKGKDVELRCDPISGHTALYWYRQSLGQGLEFLIYFQGNSAPDKSGLPSDRFSAERTGGSVSTLTIQRTQQEDSAVYLCASSPGRGYGYTFGSGTRLTVV.

This clone was seen only a few times. The V call is TRBV4-1, the J call TRBJ2-1, with a tentative D call TRBD1 (8 bases). CDR3 length: 16 residues. The V gene's germline CDR1 is MGHRA and CDR2 YSYEKL. V was pared by 3 bases and J by 6 bases, with 18 bases between. CDR3: CASSHMSQGGLNEQFF. The CDR3, as DNA: TGCGCCAGCAGCCATATGTCACAGGGGGGGCTCAATGAGCAGTTCTTC.

The rearrangement joins TRBV28 to TRBJ1-5; perhaps TRBD1 as D (6 bases). The germline V gene encodes CDR1 MDHEN and CDR2 SYDVKM. V was clipped by 9 bases and J by 2 bases, with 14 bases between them. The CDR3 runs 14 residues. CDR3 coding DNA: TGTGCCAGTGTGAGCAGGGGCGGCAATCAGCCCCAGCATTTT. Its protein is CASVSRGGNQPQHF.

The CDR3 DNA is TGTGCCAGCAGTTTATCGCGGGAGTCCTCCTACGAGCAGTACTTC. Its translation: CASSLSRESSYEQYF. The chain recombines TRBV27 with TRBJ2-7; 7 bases are shared with TRBD2. This CDR3 has 15 residues. Germline V lookup: CDR1 MNHEY, CDR2 SMNVEV (reference sequence). V gave up 0 bases and J gave up 0 bases; unmatched junction bases: 2.

The rearrangement joins TRBV7-6 to TRBJ2-1; unclear D gene. CDR3 length equals 12 residues. V was trimmed by 2 bases and J by 7 bases, leaving 6 bases between them. Germline V gives CDR1 SGHVS, CDR2 FNYEAQ. The CDR3 DNA sequence: TGTGCCAGCAGCTTAATTGGAAATGAGCAGTTCTTC. Its translation: CASSLIGNEQFF.

This clone appeared a single time. The chain couples TRBV6-5 to TRBJ2-7, with no clear D. The CDR3 contains 15 residues. Germline values: CDR1 MNHEY, CDR2 SVGAGI. V dropped 0 bases and J dropped 1 base, with 10 bases sitting between them. CDR3 bases: TGTGCCAGCAGTTACTCGGCAGTTCTGTCCTACGAGCAGTACTTC. Translated, it gives CASSYSAVLSYEQYF.

This chain uses TRBV9 with TRBJ2-1; possible D gene TRBD2, 5 bases. The V gene's germline CDR1 is SGDLS and CDR2 YYNGEE. CDR3 length: 14 amino acids. With 4 bases removed from V and 7 bases from J, the gap between germline ends came to 15 bases. As DNA, the CDR3 is TGTGCCAGCAGCCATCTAACTAGTAGAAATGAGCAGTTCTTC. Translating it yields CASSHLTSRNEQFF.

This clone was seen a few times. This chain connects TRBV4-1 to TRBJ1-6; D is unresolved. The germline V gene has CDR1 MGHRA and CDR2 YSYEKL. The length of the CDR3 is 18 residues. Trimming removed 0 bases from V and 0 bases from J, with 12 bases in between. CDR3 bases: TGCGCCAGCAGCCAAGAACCGGAGTTGAGCTCCTATAATTCACCCCTCCACTTT. This translates into CASSQEPELSSYNSPLHF.